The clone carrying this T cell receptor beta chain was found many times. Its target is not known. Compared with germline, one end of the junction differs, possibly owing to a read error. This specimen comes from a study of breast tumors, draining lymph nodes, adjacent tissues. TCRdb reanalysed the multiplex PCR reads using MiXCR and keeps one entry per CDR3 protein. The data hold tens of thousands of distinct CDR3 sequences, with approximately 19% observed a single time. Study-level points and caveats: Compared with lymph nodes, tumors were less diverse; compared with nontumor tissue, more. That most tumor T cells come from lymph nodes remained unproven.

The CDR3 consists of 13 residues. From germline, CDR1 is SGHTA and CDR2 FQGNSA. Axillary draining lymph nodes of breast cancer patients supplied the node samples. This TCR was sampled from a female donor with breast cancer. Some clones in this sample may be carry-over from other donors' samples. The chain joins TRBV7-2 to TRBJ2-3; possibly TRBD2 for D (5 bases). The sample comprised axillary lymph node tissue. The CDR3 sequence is CASSLTGNTPSDF. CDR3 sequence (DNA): TGTGCCAGCAGCTTAACGGGGAACACCCCCTCGGATTTT.